This T cell receptor beta chain was profiled in a study of T cells after posttransplantation cyclophosphamide. This clone was counted ten times or more. This related bone marrow graft donor gave peripheral blood on the day of marrow donation. The data were produced by immunoSEQ multiplex PCR, yet TCRdb's version contains in-frame clones alone and is incomplete. There are some 40,000 clones in the sample, none observed a single time. The CDR3 sequence is 17 residues long. V was cut by 2 bases and J by 4 bases, with 20 bases left in between. Germline-derived CDR1 and CDR2 are SGHAT and FQNNGV. The sequence came from a woman in her forties or fifties in good health and a related stem cell transplant donor. The specimen was PBMCs. V gene TRBV11-2 combines with J gene TRBJ1-1; D possibly corresponds to TRBD1 (5 bases). The CDR3 DNA reads as TGTGCCAGCAGCTTATGGCAGGGTAAAAAATCAGTCACTGAAGCTTTCTTT. Its protein product is CASSLWQGKKSVTEAFF.